This paragraph covers one TCR beta chain sequence. What it binds is unknown. Profiling relied on immunoSEQ multiplex PCR, and the TCRdb table lists in-frame clones only, not all of them. The sample includes more than 75,000 clones, about 89% of them seen just once. The source of the sample is a study of T cell responses to AZD1222 COVID-19 vaccine. The study, taken as a whole, reports: AZD1222 recipients seropositive at baseline numbered only six or seven. There were repertoire samples only from the period after the peak T cell response. Clonal diversity was possibly underestimated, and white British individuals and females predominated among donors. Vaccination with two AZD1222 doses was followed by a rise in Spike-specific TCR breadth and depth.

Germline-derived CDR1 and CDR2 are MNHEY and SMNVEV (reference sequence). V gave up 5 bases and J gave up 3 bases; unmatched junction bases: 4. The CDR3 consists of 15 residues. The chain carries TRBV27 and TRBJ1-3, with 10 bases lining up with TRBD1. The sample here was peripheral blood, taken on day 0 of AZD1222 vaccination. The receptor's source is an adult in good health. The CDR3 is CASSPTGGGGNTIYF. The CDR3 DNA is TGTGCCAGCAGTCCGACAGGGGGCGGTGGAAACACCATATATTTT.